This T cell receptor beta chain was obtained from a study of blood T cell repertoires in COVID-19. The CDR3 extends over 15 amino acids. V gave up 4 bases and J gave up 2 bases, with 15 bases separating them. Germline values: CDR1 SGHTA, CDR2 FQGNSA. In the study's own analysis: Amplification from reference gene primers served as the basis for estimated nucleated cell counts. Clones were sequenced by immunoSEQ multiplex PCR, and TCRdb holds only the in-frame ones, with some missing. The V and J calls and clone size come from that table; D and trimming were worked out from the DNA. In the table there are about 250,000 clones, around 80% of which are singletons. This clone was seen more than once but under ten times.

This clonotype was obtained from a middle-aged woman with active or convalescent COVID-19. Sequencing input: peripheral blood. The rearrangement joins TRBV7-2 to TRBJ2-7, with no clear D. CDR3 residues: CASSSFPLATYEQYF. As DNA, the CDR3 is TGTGCCAGCAGCTCCTTTCCATTGGCCACCTACGAGCAGTACTTC. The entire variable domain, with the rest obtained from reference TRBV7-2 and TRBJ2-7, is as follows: GAGVSQSPSNKVTEKGKDVELRCDPISGHTALYWYRQSLGQGLEFLIYFQGNSAPDKSGLPSDRFSAERTGGSVSTLTIQRTQQEDSAVYLCASSSFPLATYEQYFGPGTRLTVT.